The 26 T cell receptor beta chains given below trace back to one sample, sequenced in a study of T cell responses to AZD1222 COVID-19 vaccine. This table comes from immunoSEQ multiplex PCR, and its TCRdb copy is limited to in-frame clones, with some not included. Of roughly 170,000 clones in the sample, about 90% were seen once. The material sequenced was peripheral blood, taken on day 0 of AZD1222 vaccination. These receptors were collected from an adult in good health.

This clone has just one count. The chain employs TRBV3-1 (or the pseudogene TRBV3-2) and TRBJ2-2, with unresolved D. This CDR3 is 13 amino acids long. CDR1 and CDR2 from the germline V gene are LGHDT and YNNKEL (reference sequence). Trimming cost V 0 bases and J 8 bases, with 7 bases left between them. As DNA, the CDR3 is TGTGCCAGCAGCCAAGATATTATAGGGGAGCTGTTTTTT. Translation: CASSQDIIGELFF.

The chain employs TRBV6-5 and TRBJ1-6, with 8 bases identical to TRBD1. Germline values: CDR1 MNHEY, CDR2 SVGAGI. The CDR3 runs to 14 residues. J lost 13 bases, V lost 4 bases, and 9 bases had no gene match. CDR3 nucleotides: TGTGCCAGCAGTTTTCAGGGGGCGATTATGCCCCTCCACTTT. This sequence encodes CASSFQGAIMPLHF.

V gene TRBV30 combines with J gene TRBJ2-7; no clear D gene. V was cut by 5 bases and J by 2 bases, with 7 bases left in between. Germline CDR1 reads GTSNPN; CDR2 reads SVGIG (reference sequence). This CDR3 comprises 11 residues. The CDR3 region has the DNA TGTGCCTGGGACGGGCCCTACGAGCAGTACTTC. Translation: CAWDGPYEQYF.

This chain connects TRBV7-3 to TRBJ2-1, with 10 nucleotides matching TRBD2. Germline V CDR1 and CDR2: SGHTA, FQGTGA. After removal of 6 bases from V and 6 bases from J, the junction contained 17 bases not matched to a gene. The CDR3 is made up of 18 amino acids. This CDR3 is CASSWWGLAGVMGNEQFF. CDR3 sequence (DNA): TGTGCCAGCAGTTGGTGGGGGCTAGCGGGAGTTATGGGCAATGAGCAGTTCTTC.

The chain uses TRBV28 and TRBJ2-2; a weak D match, TRBD2 (5 bases). Germline V gene data show CDR1 as MDHEN and CDR2 as SYDVKM. The length of the CDR3 is 17 residues. V lost 3 bases and J 0 bases, leaving 14 bases between the germline ends. As DNA, the CDR3 is TGTGCCAGCAGTTTCGGAGGCACGTTCGCGAACACCGGGGAGCTGTTTTTT. This codes for CASSFGGTFANTGELFF.

This chain joins TRBV5-1 and TRBJ1-2; 9 nucleotides align to TRBD1. Per the germline V gene, CDR1 is SGHRS and CDR2 is YFSETQ. V dropped 5 bases and J dropped 3; count of bases not matched to a gene: 5. This CDR3 region has 14 residues. CDR3 protein: CASRDRGKDYGYTF. The CDR3 DNA is TGCGCCAGCAGGGACAGGGGTAAGGACTATGGCTACACCTTC.

The chain has TRBV11-2 and TRBJ1-5; D might be TRBD1 (5 bases). This CDR3 is built from 15 residues. Trimming shortened V by 4 bases and J by 5 bases, and 15 bases separated the two germline ends. Germline V CDR1 and CDR2: SGHAT, FQNNGV. The CDR3 protein is CASSSSSGYDQPQHF. For the CDR3, the DNA is TGTGCCAGCAGCTCCTCCTCAGGGTACGATCAGCCCCAGCATTTT.

The chain links TRBV2 to TRBJ2-7; no clear D gene. Per the germline V gene, CDR1 is SNHLY and CDR2 is FYNNEI. The CDR3 is 11 amino acids. The V end lost 1 base, the J end lost 4 bases, and 2 bases lay between the germline ends. CDR3 in amino acids: CASSEGYEQYF. The CDR3 DNA is TGTGCCAGCAGTGAAGGTTACGAGCAGTACTTC.

The chain employs TRBV7-8 and TRBJ1-2; possibly TRBD1 for D (6 bases). The CDR3 extends over 14 amino acids. CDR1 is SGHVS and CDR2 is FQNEAQ in the germline V gene. V lost 5 bases and J lost 5, with 15 bases in between. The CDR3 reads CASSLGGYAYGYTF. In nucleotides, the CDR3 is TGTGCCAGCAGCCTAGGGGGGTATGCGTATGGCTACACCTTC.

The V and J genes are TRBV19 and TRBJ2-1; TRBD1 might be the D (6 bases). V was trimmed by 3 bases and J by 7 bases, leaving 19 bases between them. The CDR3 totals 16 residues. Germline V lookup: CDR1 LNHDA, CDR2 SQIVND (reference sequence). The CDR3 loop reads CASSIKTGLGTNEQFF. In DNA form, the CDR3 reads TGTGCCAGTAGTATTAAAACAGGGCTCGGGACAAATGAGCAGTTCTTC.

The chain joins TRBV6-5 to TRBJ1-1, with unresolved D. The CDR3 runs 11 residues. V was shortened by 11 bases and J by 0 bases, with 7 bases between the two germline ends. From germline, CDR1 is MNHEY and CDR2 SVGAGI. CDR3 nucleotide sequence: TGTGCCGCTCGACTGAACACTGAAGCTTTCTTT. Its protein product is CAARLNTEAFF.

The V call is TRBV9, the J call TRBJ2-7; no clear D gene. V lost 0 bases and J lost 1, with 8 bases in between. Germline CDR1 and CDR2: SGDLS and YYNGEE. The CDR3 totals 14 residues. In nucleotides, the CDR3 is TGTGCCAGCAGCGTAGATAAGGGATCCTACGAGCAGTACTTC. The encoded protein is CASSVDKGSYEQYF.

The rearrangement links TRBV25-1 to TRBJ1-6; no reliable D call. The V and J ends lost 2 bases and 9 bases respectively, with 11 bases between them. The CDR3 loop spans 14 amino acids. Germline CDR1 MGHDK, CDR2 SYGVNS. The CDR3 bases are TGTGCCAGCAGTGAAATGGGGTTTGGTTCACCCCTCCACTTT. Protein product: CASSEMGFGSPLHF.

V gene TRBV7-2 combines with J gene TRBJ1-2; weak D call: TRBD1 (5 bases). The V gene's germline CDR1 is SGHTA and CDR2 FQGNSA. The CDR3 totals 13 residues. The V and J ends lost 3 bases and 8 bases respectively, with 13 bases between them. The CDR3 coding sequence is TGTGCCAGCAGCTTCTCAGGGACGAAGGGCTACACCTTC. It specifies CASSFSGTKGYTF.

This clone was detected once. This chain joins TRBV6-1 and TRBJ2-7, with D tentatively TRBD1 or TRBD2 (5 bases each). Germline loops: CDR1 MNHNS, CDR2 SASEGT. The CDR3 sequence is 13 residues long. Between the trimmed V and J ends, which lost 3 bases and 2 bases, there was a span of 8 bases. CDR3 sequence: CASSDGTAYEQYF. In DNA, the CDR3 is TGTGCCAGCAGTGACGGGACGGCCTACGAGCAGTACTTC.

V and J are TRBV6-5 and TRBJ2-7; D gene uncertain. V was clipped by 0 bases and J by 6 bases, with 3 bases between them. Germline assignment: CDR1 MNHEY and CDR2 SVGAGI. This CDR3 has 11 amino acids. The CDR3 DNA reads as TGTGCCAGCAGTTACTCGTCCGAGCAGTACTTC. This gives the protein CASSYSSEQYF.

CDR3 amino acids: CATKRGHTGELFF. For the CDR3, the DNA is TGTGCCACCAAAAGGGGGCATACCGGGGAGCTGTTTTTT. This chain links TRBV24-1 with TRBJ2-2; TRBD1 aligns across 7 bases. Germline assignment: CDR1 KGHDR and CDR2 SFDVKD. Unmatched junction bases numbered 4, after V lost 8 bases and J lost 5 bases. This CDR3 is 13 amino acids long.

The V gene is TRBV11-2, the J gene TRBJ1-1, with 7 bases aligning to TRBD1. V was pared by 5 bases and J by 1 base, with 10 bases of the junction left unmatched. This CDR3 is built from 16 residues. CDR1 SGHAT and CDR2 FQNNGV come from the germline V gene. Here the CDR3 reads CASSPGPGTANTEAFF. The CDR3 nucleotides read TGTGCCAGCAGCCCAGGGCCCGGGACAGCGAACACTGAAGCTTTCTTT. Full variable domain (remainder filled in from reference TRBV11-2 and TRBJ1-1): EAGVAQSPRYKIIEKRQSVAFWCNPISGHATLYWYQQILGQGPKLLIQFQNNGVVDDSQLPKDRFSAERLKGVDSTLKIQPAKLEDSAVYLCASSPGPGTANTEAFFGQGTRLTVV.

This chain links TRBV21-1 with TRBJ1-2; the D call of TRBD1 is as the table states it, not checked on the DNA. TRBV21-1 is labeled a pseudogene. This CDR3 has 16 residues. CDR3 bases: TGTGCCAGCAGCAAAGACACCGGGACAGGATACTATGGCTACACCTTC. Its protein product is CASSKDTGTGYYGYTF.

J is TRBJ1-6 and V is TRBV4-1, with D possibly matching TRBD1 (5 bases). V lost 0 bases, J lost 7 bases, and 13 bases lay in between. CDR1 MGHRA and CDR2 YSYEKL come from the germline V gene. This CDR3 has 16 amino acids. The CDR3 DNA follows: TGCGCCAGCAGCCAAGAGGCGGGGCTCGGGAATTCACCCCTCCACTTT. Its translation is CASSQEAGLGNSPLHF.

The CDR3 sequence: CASSNTGKNTEAFF. As DNA, the CDR3 is TGTGCCAGCAGCAATACAGGGAAGAACACTGAAGCTTTCTTT. The chain is built from TRBV5-6 and TRBJ1-1; maybe TRBD1 (6 bases). CDR3 length: 14 residues. From germline, CDR1 is SGHDT and CDR2 YYEEEE. Deletions cut 4 bases from V and 1 base from J, with 11 bases between.

This clone was detected once. V gene TRBV10-3 combines with J gene TRBJ2-7; 12 positions match TRBD1. The CDR3 totals 14 residues. Trimming removed 5 bases from V and 7 bases from J; junction bases left unmatched: 6. Per the germline V gene, CDR1 is ENHRY and CDR2 is SYGVKD. The CDR3 DNA follows: TGTGCCATCAGTCCGGGACAGGGGGCGAAAGAGCAGTACTTC. Amino acids: CAISPGQGAKEQYF.

The J gene is TRBJ1-2, the V gene TRBV7-3, with a weak D call TRBD1 (5 bases). Looked up from germline, CDR1 is SGHTA and CDR2 is FQGTGA. The CDR3 extends over 14 amino acids. V lost 4 bases to trimming and J lost 8 bases, with 17 bases between them. In DNA form, the CDR3 reads TGTGCCAGCAGCTCAACAGGCGGTGTTGTAGGCTACACCTTC. Encoded protein: CASSSTGGVVGYTF.

The chain's CDR3 is CASSIFPGQGFYGYTF. Written as DNA, the CDR3 is TGTGCCAGTAGTATATTCCCCGGACAGGGGTTCTATGGCTACACCTTC. This rearrangement joins TRBV19 to TRBJ1-2, with 9 bases fitting TRBD1. Germline assignment: CDR1 LNHDA and CDR2 SQIVND (reference sequence). Trimming removed 2 bases from V and 4 bases from J; junction bases left unmatched: 8. The CDR3 totals 16 residues.

V gene TRBV28 combines with J gene TRBJ2-7; possible D gene TRBD2, 7 bases. The CDR3 sequence is 14 residues long. V was trimmed by 5 bases and J by 2 bases, leaving 13 bases between them. The V gene's germline CDR1 is MDHEN and CDR2 SYDVKM. In DNA, the CDR3 is TGTGCCAGCAGTGAGGGAGGGGGGGCCTACGAGCAGTACTTC. This gives the protein CASSEGGGAYEQYF.

The chain combines TRBV14 with TRBJ1-2, with 10 bases that match TRBD1. The germline V gene encodes CDR1 SGHDN and CDR2 FVKESK. J lost 8 bases, V lost 5 bases, and 5 bases had no gene match. This CDR3 has 13 amino acids. The chain's CDR3 is CASSGDRGRGYTF. In DNA, the CDR3 is TGTGCCAGCAGCGGCGACAGGGGGCGAGGCTACACCTTC.